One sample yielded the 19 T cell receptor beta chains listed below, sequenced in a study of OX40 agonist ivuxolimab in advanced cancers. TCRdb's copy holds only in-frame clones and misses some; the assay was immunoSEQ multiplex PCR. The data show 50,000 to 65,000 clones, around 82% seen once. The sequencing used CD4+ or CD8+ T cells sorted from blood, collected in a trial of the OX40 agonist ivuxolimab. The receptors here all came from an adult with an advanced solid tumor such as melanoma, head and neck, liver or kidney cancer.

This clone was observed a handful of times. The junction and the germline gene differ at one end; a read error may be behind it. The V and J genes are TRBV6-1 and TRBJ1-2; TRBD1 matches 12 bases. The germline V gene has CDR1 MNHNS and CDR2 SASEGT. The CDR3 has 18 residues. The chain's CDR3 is CASSEGTGGAGANYGYTF. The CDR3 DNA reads TGTGCCAGCAGCGAAGGGACAGGGGGCGCAGGGGCTAACTATGGCTACACCTTC.

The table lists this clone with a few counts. CDR3 sequence: CASSTQGANTEAFF. As DNA, the CDR3 is TGTGCCAGCAGTACGCAGGGGGCAAACACTGAAGCTTTCTTT. This sequence joins TRBV6-5 and TRBJ1-1; TRBD1 aligns across 8 bases. The CDR3 length is 14 residues. With 5 bases clipped from V and 2 bases from J, the junction kept 4 bases outside the gene matches. The germline gives CDR1 MNHEY, CDR2 SVGAGI.

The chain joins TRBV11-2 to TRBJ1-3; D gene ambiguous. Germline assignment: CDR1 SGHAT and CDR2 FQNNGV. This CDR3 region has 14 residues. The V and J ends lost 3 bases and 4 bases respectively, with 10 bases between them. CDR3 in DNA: TGTGCCAGCAGCTTCGGTACGAAAGGAAACACCATATATTTT. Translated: CASSFGTKGNTIYF.

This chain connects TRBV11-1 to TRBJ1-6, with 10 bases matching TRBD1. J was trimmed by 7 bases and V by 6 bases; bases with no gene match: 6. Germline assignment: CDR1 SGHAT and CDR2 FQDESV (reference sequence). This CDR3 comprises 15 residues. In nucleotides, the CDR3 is TGTGCCAGCAGGCCCCCGGGACAGGGGAATTCACCCCTCCACTTT. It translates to CASRPPGQGNSPLHF.

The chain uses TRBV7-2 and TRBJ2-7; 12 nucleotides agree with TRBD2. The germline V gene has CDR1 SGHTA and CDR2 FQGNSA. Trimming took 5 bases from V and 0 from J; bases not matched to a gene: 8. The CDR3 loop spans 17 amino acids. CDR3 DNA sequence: TGTGCCAGCAGCCGATCGACTAGCGGGAGCGCCTCCTACGAGCAGTACTTC. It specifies CASSRSTSGSASYEQYF.

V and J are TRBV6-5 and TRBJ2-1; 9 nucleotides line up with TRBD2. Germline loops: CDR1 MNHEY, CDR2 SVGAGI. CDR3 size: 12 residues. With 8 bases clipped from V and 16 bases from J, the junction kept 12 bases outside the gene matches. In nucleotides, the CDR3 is TGTGCCAGCGGGTTCGAGCGGGAGGTCTCCTTCTTC. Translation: CASGFEREVSFF.

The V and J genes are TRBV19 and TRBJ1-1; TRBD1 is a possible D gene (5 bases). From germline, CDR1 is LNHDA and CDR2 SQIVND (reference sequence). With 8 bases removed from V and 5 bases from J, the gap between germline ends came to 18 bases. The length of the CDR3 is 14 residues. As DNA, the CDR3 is TGTGCCAGTTCCTTCGGGGGACGGGGGACTGAAGCTTTCTTT. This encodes CASSFGGRGTEAFF.

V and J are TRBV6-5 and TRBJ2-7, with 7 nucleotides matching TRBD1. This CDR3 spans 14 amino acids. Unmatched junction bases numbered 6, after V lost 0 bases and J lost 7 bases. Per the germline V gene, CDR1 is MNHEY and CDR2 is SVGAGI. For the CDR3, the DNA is TGTGCCAGCAGTTACTCACAAACAGGGGTTGAGCAGTACTTC. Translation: CASSYSQTGVEQYF.

CDR3 bases: TGTGCCAGCAGCTTTGGACTAGCGGACGAGCAGTACTTC. Translation: CASSFGLADEQYF. This chain links TRBV7-2 with TRBJ2-7; 10 bases line up with TRBD2. This CDR3 is built from 13 residues. Germline CDR1 and CDR2: SGHTA and FQGNSA. After removal of 3 bases from V and 5 bases from J, the junction contained 1 base not matched to a gene. The full variable domain, with the rest looked up from reference TRBV7-2 and TRBJ2-7, is GAGVSQSPSNKVTEKGKDVELRCDPISGHTALYWYRQSLGQGLEFLIYFQGNSAPDKSGLPSDRFSAERTGGSVSTLTIQRTQQEDSAVYLCASSFGLADEQYFGPGTRLTVT.

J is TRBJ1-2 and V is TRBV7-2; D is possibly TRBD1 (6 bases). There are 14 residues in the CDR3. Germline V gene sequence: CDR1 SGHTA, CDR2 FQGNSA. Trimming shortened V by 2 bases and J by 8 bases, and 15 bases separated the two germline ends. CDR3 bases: TGTGCCAGCAGCTTAACCCTGGGACAACGGGGCTACACCTTC. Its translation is CASSLTLGQRGYTF.

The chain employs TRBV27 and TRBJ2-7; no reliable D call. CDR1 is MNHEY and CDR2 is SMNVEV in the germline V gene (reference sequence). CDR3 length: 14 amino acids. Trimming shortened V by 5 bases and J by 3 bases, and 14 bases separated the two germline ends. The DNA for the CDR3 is TGTGCCAGCAGTCCCCGATTTACAGTCTACGAGCAGTACTTC. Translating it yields CASSPRFTVYEQYF.

The DNA of the CDR3 is TGTGCCTGGAGTCCCGGCACCAATCAGCCCCAGCATTTT. Amino acids: CAWSPGTNQPQHF. The V call is TRBV30, the J call TRBJ1-5; D gene unclear. The length of the CDR3 is 13 residues. Germline CDR1 reads GTSNPN; CDR2 reads SVGIG (reference sequence). Trimming left V 2 bases short and J 3 bases short, with 8 bases between.

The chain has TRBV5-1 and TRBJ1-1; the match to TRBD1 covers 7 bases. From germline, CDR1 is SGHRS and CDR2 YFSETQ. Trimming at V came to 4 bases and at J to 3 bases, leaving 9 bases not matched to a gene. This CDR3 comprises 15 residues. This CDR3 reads CASSLQGQRDTEAFF. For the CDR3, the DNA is TGCGCCAGCAGCCTACAGGGACAGCGAGACACTGAAGCTTTCTTT.

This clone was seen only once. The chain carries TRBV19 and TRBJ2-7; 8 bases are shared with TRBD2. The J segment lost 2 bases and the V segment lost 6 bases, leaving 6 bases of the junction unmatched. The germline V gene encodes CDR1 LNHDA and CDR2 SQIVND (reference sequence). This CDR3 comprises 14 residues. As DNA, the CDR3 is TGTGCCAGTAGCCGGGGGGGAGCAACCTACGAGCAGTACTTC. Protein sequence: CASSRGGATYEQYF. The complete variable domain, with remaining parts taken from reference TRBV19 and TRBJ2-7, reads DGGITQSPKYLFRKEGQNVTLSCEQNLNHDAMYWYRQDPGQGLRLIYYSQIVNDFQKGDIAEGYSVSREKKESFPLTVTSAQKNPTAFYLCASSRGGATYEQYFGPGTRLTVT.

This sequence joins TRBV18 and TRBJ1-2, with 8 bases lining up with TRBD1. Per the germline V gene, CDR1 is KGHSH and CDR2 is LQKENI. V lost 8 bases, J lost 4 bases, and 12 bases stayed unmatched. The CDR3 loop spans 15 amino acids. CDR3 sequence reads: CASPRGTGMRYGYTF. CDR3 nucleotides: TGTGCCAGCCCGCGAGGGACAGGAATGCGCTATGGCTACACCTTC.

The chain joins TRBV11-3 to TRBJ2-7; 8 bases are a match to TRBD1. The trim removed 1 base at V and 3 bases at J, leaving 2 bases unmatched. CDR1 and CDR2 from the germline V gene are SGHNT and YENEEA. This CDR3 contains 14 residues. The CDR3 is CASSLGQGRYEQYF. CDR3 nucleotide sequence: TGTGCCAGCAGCTTAGGACAGGGGCGCTACGAGCAGTACTTC.

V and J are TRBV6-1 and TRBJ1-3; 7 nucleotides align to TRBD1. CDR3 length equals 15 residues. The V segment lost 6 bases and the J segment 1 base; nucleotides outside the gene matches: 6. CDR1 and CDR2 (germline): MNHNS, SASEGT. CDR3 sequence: CASRSQGGSGNTIYF. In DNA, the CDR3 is TGTGCCAGCAGGTCCCAGGGGGGGTCTGGAAACACCATATATTTT.

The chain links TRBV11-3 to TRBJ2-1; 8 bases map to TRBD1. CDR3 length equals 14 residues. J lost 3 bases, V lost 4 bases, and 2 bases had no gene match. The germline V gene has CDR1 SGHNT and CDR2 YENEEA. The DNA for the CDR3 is TGTGCCAGCAGCTCGGGACAGGTCTACAATGAGCAGTTCTTC. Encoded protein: CASSSGQVYNEQFF. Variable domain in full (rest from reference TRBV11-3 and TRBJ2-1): EAGVVQSPRYKIIEKKQPVAFWCNPISGHNTLYWYLQNLGQGPELLIRYENEEAVDDSQLPKDRFSAERLKGVDSTLKIQPAELGDSAVYLCASSSGQVYNEQFFGPGTRLTVL.

CDR3 sequence reads: CASSLDRSRKYDGYTF. CDR3 bases: TGCGCCAGCAGCTTGGACCGAAGTAGGAAGTACGATGGCTACACCTTC. The chain combines TRBV5-1 with TRBJ1-2; no clear D gene. This CDR3 region has 16 residues. CDR1 and CDR2 from the germline V gene are SGHRS and YFSETQ. V was cut by 0 bases and J by 6 bases, with 18 bases left in between.